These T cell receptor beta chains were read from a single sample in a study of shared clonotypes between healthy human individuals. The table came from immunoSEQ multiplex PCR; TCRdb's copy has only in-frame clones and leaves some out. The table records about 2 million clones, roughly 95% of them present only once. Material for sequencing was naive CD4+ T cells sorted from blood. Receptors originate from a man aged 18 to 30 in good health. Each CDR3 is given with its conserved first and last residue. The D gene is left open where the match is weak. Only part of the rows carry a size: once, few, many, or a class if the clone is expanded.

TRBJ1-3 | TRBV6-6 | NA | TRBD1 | CASSRTGPSSGNTIYF | TGTGCCAGCAGTAGGACAGGCCCGAGCTCTGGAAACACCATATATTTT
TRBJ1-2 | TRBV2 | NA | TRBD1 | CASSEQGAVYGYTF | TGTGCCAGCAGTGAACAGGGGGCCGTCTATGGCTACACCTTC
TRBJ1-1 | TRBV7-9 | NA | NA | CASALDPGYTEAFF | TGTGCCAGCGCACTCGATCCAGGGTACACTGAAGCTTTCTTT
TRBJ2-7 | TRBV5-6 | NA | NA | CASSSSGTLDEQYF | TGTGCCAGCAGCTCCTCCGGGACATTGGACGAGCAGTACTTC
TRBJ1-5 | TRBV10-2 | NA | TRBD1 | CASRGTDTSIGNQPQHF | TGCGCCAGCAGGGGGACAGATACTTCCATAGGCAATCAGCCCCAGCATTTT
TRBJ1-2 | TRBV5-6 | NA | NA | CASSARLYGYTF | TGTGCCAGCAGCGCCAGACTTTATGGCTACACCTTC
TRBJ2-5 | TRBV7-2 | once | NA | CASSLAGVGTQYF | TGTGCCAGCAGCTTAGCGGGGGTCGGGACCCAGTACTTC
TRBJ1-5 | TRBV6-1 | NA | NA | CASSEAGLGFSNQPQHF | TGTGCCAGCAGTGAAGCCGGGCTGGGTTTTAGCAATCAGCCCCAGCATTTT
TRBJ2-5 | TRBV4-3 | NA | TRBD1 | CASSQPRDRGYQETQYF | TGCGCCAGCAGCCAACCTCGGGACAGGGGGTACCAAGAGACCCAGTACTTC
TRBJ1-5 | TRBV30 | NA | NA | CAWVGRDQPQHF | TGTGCCTGGGTCGGGAGGGATCAGCCCCAGCATTTT
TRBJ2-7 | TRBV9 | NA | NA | CASSVRRGSSYEQYF | TGTGCCAGCAGCGTACGGAGGGGCTCCTCCTACGAGCAGTACTTC
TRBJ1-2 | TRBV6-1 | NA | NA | CASRSYYGYTF | TGTGCCAGCAGGTCATACTATGGCTACACCTTC
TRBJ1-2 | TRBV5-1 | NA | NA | CASSASTGAGGYGYTF | TGCGCCAGCAGCGCCTCGACAGGTGCCGGAGGGTATGGCTACACCTTC
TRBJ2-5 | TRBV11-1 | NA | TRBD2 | CASTQDGLAQETQYF | TGTGCCAGCACCCAGGACGGACTAGCGCAAGAGACCCAGTACTTC
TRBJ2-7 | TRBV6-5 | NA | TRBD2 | CASSVAGGPQEQYF | TGTGCCAGCAGCGTAGCGGGGGGGCCGCAAGAGCAGTACTTC
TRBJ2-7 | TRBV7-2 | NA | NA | CASSLKAVYEQYF | TGTGCCAGCAGCTTGAAGGCGGTCTACGAGCAGTACTTC
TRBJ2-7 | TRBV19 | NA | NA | CATISGFDEQYF | TGTGCCACAATATCGGGGTTCGACGAGCAGTACTTC
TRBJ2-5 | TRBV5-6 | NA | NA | CASSETGNQETQYF | TGTGCCAGCAGCGAGACAGGAAATCAAGAGACCCAGTACTTC
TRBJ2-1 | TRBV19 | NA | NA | CASRGLGTYNEQFF | TGTGCCAGTAGGGGGTTGGGGACTTACAATGAGCAGTTCTTC
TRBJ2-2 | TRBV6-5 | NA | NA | CASRLGFWGSGELFF | TGTGCCAGCAGATTAGGGTTTTGGGGTTCCGGGGAGCTGTTTTTT
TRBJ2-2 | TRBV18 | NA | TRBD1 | CASSPQGQGAWELFF | TGTGCCAGCTCACCCCAGGGACAGGGGGCCTGGGAGCTGTTTTTT
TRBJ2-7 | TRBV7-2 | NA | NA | CASRVLGTGEQYF | TGTGCCAGCAGAGTACTAGGGACGGGCGAGCAGTACTTC
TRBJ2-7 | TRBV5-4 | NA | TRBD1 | CASSLDLTGVGEQYF | TGTGCCAGCAGCTTGGACCTGACAGGGGTTGGAGAGCAGTACTTC
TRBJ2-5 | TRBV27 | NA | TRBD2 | CASRYSGGQGETQYF | TGTGCCAGTAGGTATAGCGGGGGGCAAGGAGAGACCCAGTACTTC
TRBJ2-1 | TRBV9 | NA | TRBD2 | CASSRPSGLYNEQFF | TGTGCCAGCAGCCGACCTAGCGGACTATACAATGAGCAGTTCTTC
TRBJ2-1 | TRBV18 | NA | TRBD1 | CASSRGTGNPNEQFF | TGTGCCAGCTCCCGGGGGACAGGGAACCCGAATGAGCAGTTCTTC
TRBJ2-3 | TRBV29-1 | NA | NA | CSAWGRGTATNTQYF | TGCAGCGCTTGGGGGCGGGGGACCGCTACAAATACGCAGTATTTT